This TCR beta chain comes out of a study of T cell responses to AZD1222 COVID-19 vaccine. Study in general: Recipients boosted at about 4 weeks or about 12 weeks are pooled.

V lost 0 bases and J 8 bases, leaving 16 bases between the germline ends. The CDR3 extends over 15 amino acids. Germline V CDR1 and CDR2: LGHNA, YSLEER. A remark on this clone: What it binds is not known.

Overall study results and limits: Breadth and depth of Spike-specific TCRs rose after two AZD1222 doses. Per reports, nearly half of all spike-specific TCRs target regions that are unmutated in variants.

Sequencing was performed with immunoSEQ multiplex PCR; in TCRdb, only in-frame clones are kept and a portion is missing. Here the sample spans fewer than 150,000 clones, roughly 93% being singletons. The TCR sequence derives from an adult in good health. The chain joins TRBV4-3 to TRBJ1-2; D not resolved. Material: peripheral blood, obtained on day 0 of AZD1222 vaccination. The CDR3, as DNA: TGCGCCAGCAGCCAAGACAGGTTTCCCTCCCAAGGCTACACCTTC. Translated: CASSQDRFPSQGYTF.